This T cell receptor beta chain was identified in a study of blood T cells in healthy people across ages. This CDR3 is 14 amino acids long. Germline V gene sequence: CDR1 SQVTM, CDR2 ANQGSEA. V was cut by 7 bases and J by 0 bases, with 15 bases left in between. Isolation yielded PBMCs, at least 6 million per sample, in every case. Primers used in a second PCR of about 7 to 12 cycles were a sample-barcoded 5' primer and a J-beta primer mix. CDR3-containing paired-end reads numbering at least 2.5 million came from each sample. TCRdb fed the 5' RACE reads into MiXCR, producing one record per CDR3 protein. Of hundreds of thousands of distinct CDR3 sequences listed, under 65% are singletons. Study results and limitations: Among T cells, TCR beta diversity per million cells dropped roughly linearly as age rose. Long-lived donors exceeded aged donors in naive CD4+ cells and diversity.

This clonotype occurred a few times. Antigen specificity is unknown. The source material was blood. This clonotype was sampled from an elderly woman in good health. V usage is TRBV29-1 and J usage is TRBJ1-1, with D possibly matching TRBD1 (5 bases). Here the CDR3 DNA reads TGCAGCGGAGAGGGGCCGATCGTGAACACTGAAGCTTTCTTT. Its translation: CSGEGPIVNTEAFF.